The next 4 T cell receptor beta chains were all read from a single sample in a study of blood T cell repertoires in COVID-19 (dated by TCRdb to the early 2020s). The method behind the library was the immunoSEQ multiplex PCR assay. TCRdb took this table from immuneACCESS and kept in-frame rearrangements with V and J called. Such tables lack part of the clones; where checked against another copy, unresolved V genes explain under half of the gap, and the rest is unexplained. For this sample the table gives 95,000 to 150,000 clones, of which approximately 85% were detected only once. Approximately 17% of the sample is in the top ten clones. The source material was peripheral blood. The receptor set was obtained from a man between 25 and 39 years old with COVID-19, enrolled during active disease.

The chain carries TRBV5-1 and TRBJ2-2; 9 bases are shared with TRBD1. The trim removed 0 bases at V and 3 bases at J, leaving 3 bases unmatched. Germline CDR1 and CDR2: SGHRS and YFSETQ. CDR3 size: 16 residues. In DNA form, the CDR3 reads TGCGCCAGCAGCTTGGTTGGGACAGGGTACACCGGGGAGCTGTTTTTT. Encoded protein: CASSLVGTGYTGELFF.

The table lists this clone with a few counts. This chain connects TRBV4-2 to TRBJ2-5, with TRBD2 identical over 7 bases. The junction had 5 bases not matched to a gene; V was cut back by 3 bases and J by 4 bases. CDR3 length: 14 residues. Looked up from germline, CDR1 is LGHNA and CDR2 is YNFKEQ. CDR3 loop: CASSQGGEGETQYF. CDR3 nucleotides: TGTGCCAGCAGCCAGGGAGGGGAGGGAGAGACCCAGTACTTC.

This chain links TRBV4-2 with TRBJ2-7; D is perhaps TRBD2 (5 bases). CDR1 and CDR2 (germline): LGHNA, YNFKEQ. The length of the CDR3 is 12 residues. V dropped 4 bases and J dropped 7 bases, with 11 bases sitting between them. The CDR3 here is CASSLEPGEQYF. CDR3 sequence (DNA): TGTGCCAGCAGCCTTGAGCCGGGGGAGCAGTACTTC.

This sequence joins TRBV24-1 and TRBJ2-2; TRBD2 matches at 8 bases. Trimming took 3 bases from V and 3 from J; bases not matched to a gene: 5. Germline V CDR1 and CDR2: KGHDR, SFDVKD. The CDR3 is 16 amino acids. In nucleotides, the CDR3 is TGTGCCACCAGTGATCCGGGACTAGGGTACACCGGGGAGCTGTTTTTT. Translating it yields CATSDPGLGYTGELFF.